These T cell receptor beta chains were read from a single sample in a study of blood T cells in healthy people across ages. TCRdb used MiXCR to reprocess the 5' RACE reads, holding one entry per CDR3 protein. Among more than 750,000 distinct CDR3 sequences, 25% to 35% were seen once, and the ten largest hold about 10%. These data are also associated with another study on T cells of mothers and their children.

Sequencing used blood. All receptors come from a woman between 35 and 50 years old in good health. Both conserved end residues are part of each CDR3. Fields, in order: V gene, J gene, clone size, D gene, CDR3 DNA, CDR3 protein. A D gene is named only where the DNA matches it firmly. The listing skips clone size in some rows; elsewhere it reads once, few, many or a size class.

v_call: TRBV5-1; j_call: TRBJ1-1; clone_size: many; d_call: TRBD1; cdr3_nt: TGCGCCAGCAGCTTGGCCCTCCCGAACCAGGGGGGGAACACTGAAGCTTTCTTT; cdr3_aa: CASSLALPNQGGNTEAFF
v_call: TRBV7-2; j_call: TRBJ2-7; clone_size: many; d_call: -; cdr3_nt: TGTGCCACCTCCAGGGTCCGCTACGAGCAGTACTTC; cdr3_aa: CATSRVRYEQYF
v_call: TRBV12-3/TRBV12-4; j_call: TRBJ1-4; clone_size: few; d_call: -; cdr3_nt: TGTGCCAGCAGGAAGAGGAGAGAGGAAAAACTGTTTTTT; cdr3_aa: CASRKRREEKLFF
v_call: TRBV28; j_call: TRBJ1-2; clone_size: many; d_call: TRBD1; cdr3_nt: TGTGCTTACTACGACAGGGATCCTGGCTACACCTTC; cdr3_aa: CAYYDRDPGYTF
v_call: TRBV28; j_call: TRBJ1-5; clone_size: -; d_call: -; cdr3_nt: TGTGCCAGCAGTCCCCGGGGGACTTCCGTAGGGTCCCAGCATTTT; cdr3_aa: CASSPRGTSVGSQHF
v_call: TRBV5-1; j_call: TRBJ2-5; clone_size: -; d_call: -; cdr3_nt: TGCGCCGGCAGCTTGGGCAGGGGCGGCCAAGAGACCCAGTACTTC; cdr3_aa: CAGSLGRGGQETQYF
v_call: TRBV5-6; j_call: TRBJ2-5; clone_size: -; d_call: TRBD2; cdr3_nt: TGTGCCAGCAGCTTGCCCCTAGCGGGGGAAGAGACCCAGTACTTC; cdr3_aa: CASSLPLAGEETQYF
v_call: TRBV25-1; j_call: TRBJ2-7; clone_size: many; d_call: -; cdr3_nt: TGTGCCAGCAGTGAACAAGGACGGGGGAGCTCCTACGAGCAGTACTTC; cdr3_aa: CASSEQGRGSSYEQYF
v_call: TRBV15; j_call: TRBJ2-1; clone_size: few; d_call: TRBD2; cdr3_nt: TGTGCCACCGGCCCGGCGAGCGGGGAAGAGACCCAGTTCTTC; cdr3_aa: CATGPASGEETQFF
v_call: TRBV4-1; j_call: TRBJ2-7; clone_size: few; d_call: TRBD2; cdr3_nt: TGCGCCAGCAGCCAAGGGTTCCTAGCGGACTCCTACGAGCAGTACTTC; cdr3_aa: CASSQGFLADSYEQYF
v_call: TRBV5-1; j_call: TRBJ1-1; clone_size: -; d_call: -; cdr3_nt: TGCGCCAGCAGCTCGCAGGGATTCGAAGGCACTGAAGCTTTCTTT; cdr3_aa: CASSSQGFEGTEAFF
v_call: TRBV7-2; j_call: TRBJ1-1; clone_size: once; d_call: -; cdr3_nt: TGTGCCAGCAGCTTACCGGGGCATGAAGCTTTCTTT; cdr3_aa: CASSLPGHEAFF
v_call: TRBV29-1; j_call: TRBJ2-7; clone_size: many; d_call: TRBD1; cdr3_nt: TGCAGCGCTGGACAGGAGTCCTACGAGCAGTACTTC; cdr3_aa: CSAGQESYEQYF
v_call: TRBV29-1; j_call: TRBJ2-1; clone_size: few; d_call: TRBD2; cdr3_nt: TGCAGCGTTAATCGGGGGGGCCCGGGGGAAACCTACAATGAGCAGTTCTTC; cdr3_aa: CSVNRGGPGETYNEQFF
v_call: TRBV2; j_call: TRBJ2-5; clone_size: many; d_call: -; cdr3_nt: TGTGCCAGCAGTGAAGACGCTCTAAGACAAGAGACCCAGTACTTC; cdr3_aa: CASSEDALRQETQYF
v_call: TRBV4-3; j_call: TRBJ1-2; clone_size: many; d_call: -; cdr3_nt: TGCGCCAGCAGCCCCACCTGGCAGGGAGGCTATGGCTACACCTTC; cdr3_aa: CASSPTWQGGYGYTF
v_call: TRBV3-1; j_call: TRBJ2-1; clone_size: few; d_call: -; cdr3_nt: TGTGCCGGCAGGCAGGGGGGACAGAATGAGCAGTTCTTC; cdr3_aa: CAGRQGGQNEQFF
v_call: TRBV12-3/TRBV12-4; j_call: TRBJ1-1; clone_size: -; d_call: -; cdr3_nt: TGTGCCAGCAGTTTAGCGCTCCAGGGCACTGAAGCTTTCTTT; cdr3_aa: CASSLALQGTEAFF
v_call: TRBV28; j_call: TRBJ2-1; clone_size: -; d_call: -; cdr3_nt: TGTGCCAGCAGTTTTACGCCGGCCCTCTCCTACAATGAGCAGTTCTTC; cdr3_aa: CASSFTPALSYNEQFF
v_call: TRBV4-3; j_call: TRBJ1-6; clone_size: few; d_call: TRBD1; cdr3_nt: TGCGCCAGCAGCCAACTCGGACAGGATCTTTATAATTCACCCCTCCACTTT; cdr3_aa: CASSQLGQDLYNSPLHF
v_call: TRBV6-5; j_call: TRBJ1-1; clone_size: few; d_call: -; cdr3_nt: TGTGCCAGCAGTTACTACGGACCCAACACTGAAGCTTTCTTT; cdr3_aa: CASSYYGPNTEAFF
v_call: TRBV5-1; j_call: TRBJ2-1; clone_size: once; d_call: -; cdr3_nt: TGCGCCAGCAGCCAGGCCGGGGGCGGAAATGAGCAGTTCTTC; cdr3_aa: CASSQAGGGNEQFF
v_call: TRBV15; j_call: TRBJ1-5; clone_size: -; d_call: -; cdr3_nt: TGTGCCACCAGCAGAGATTCAGGCCTCTTATCAATGGCCCAGCATTTT; cdr3_aa: CATSRDSGLLSMAQHF
v_call: TRBV7-9; j_call: TRBJ2-5; clone_size: -; d_call: -; cdr3_nt: TGTGCCAGCAGCTTAGTTGTGAGGGAAGAGACCCAGTACTTC; cdr3_aa: CASSLVVREETQYF